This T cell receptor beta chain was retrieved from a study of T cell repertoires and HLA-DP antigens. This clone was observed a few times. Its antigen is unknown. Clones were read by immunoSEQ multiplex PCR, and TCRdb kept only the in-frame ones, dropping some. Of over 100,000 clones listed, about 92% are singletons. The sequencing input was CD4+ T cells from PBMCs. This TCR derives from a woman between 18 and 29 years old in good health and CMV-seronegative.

The CDR3 sequence: CASSSAGQGVGETQYF. In nucleotides, the CDR3 is TGCGCCAGCAGCTCGGCGGGACAGGGTGTTGGAGAGACCCAGTACTTC. This chain connects TRBV5-1 to TRBJ2-5, with TRBD1 matching over 9 bases. The CDR3 sequence is 16 residues long. Germline CDR1 SGHRS, CDR2 YFSETQ. With 3 bases clipped from V and 4 bases from J, the junction kept 10 bases outside the gene matches.